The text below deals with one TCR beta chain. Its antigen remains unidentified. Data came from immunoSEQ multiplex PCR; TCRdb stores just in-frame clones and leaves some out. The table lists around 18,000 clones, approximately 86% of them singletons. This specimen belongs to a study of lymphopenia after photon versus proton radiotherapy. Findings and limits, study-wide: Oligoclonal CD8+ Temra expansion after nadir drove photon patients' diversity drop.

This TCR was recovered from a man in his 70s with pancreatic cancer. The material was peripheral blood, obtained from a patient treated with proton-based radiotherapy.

DNA for the CDR3: TGTGCCAGTAGTATAGTCTACAGCTCTGGGGCCAACGTCCTGACTTTC. This gives the protein CASSIVYSSGANVLTF. The gene calls are TRBV19 and TRBJ2-6; the D is unclear. The germline V and J ends were trimmed by 1 base and 0 bases, with 7 bases remaining between them. The CDR3 consists of 16 residues. The germline CDR1 and CDR2 sequences are LNHDA and SQIVND (reference sequence).